This T cell receptor beta chain was profiled in a study of blood T cell repertoires in COVID-19 (dated by TCRdb to the early 2020s). Turning to the overall study: Samples from collaborators originated in the United States, Italy and Spain and spanned both the acute and convalescent phases of COVID-19. The material from the prospective study consisted of cDNA or gDNA derived from T cells, B-cell-depleted T cells, or PBMCs. Subjects who had been exposed to COVID-19, were actively infected with it, or had recovered from it provided the deeply sampled blood TCRbeta repertoires that made up the dataset. The repertoires were made available in a free public database intended to serve as a resource for research on the immune response to SARS-CoV-2. The samples were drawn from two sources: the first 160 participants of the ongoing ImmuneRACE study, and over 1,000 subjects contributed by 6 global collaborators. Nearly every sample came with metadata listing a de-identified subject ID, COVID-19 status, age in years and sex. Where available, HLA class I and class II types were obtained from metadata supplied by the sample provider rather than from assay-based typing.

Participants in the prospective study were aged roughly 18 to 100 years, lived in more than 20 United States geographic areas, and enrolled through a virtual design. To assign participants to cohorts, the prospective study relied on clinical history that participants themselves reported in a screening survey and a study questionnaire. In the prospective study, mobile phlebotomists collected whole blood, serum and a nasopharyngeal or oropharyngeal swab from each participant. Prospective study participants could optionally give additional blood draws and questionnaires over an approximately 2-month period. Prospective study blood samples were shipped either frozen or at room temperature before DNA extraction. TCRbeta CDR3 regions were amplified from genomic DNA by means of the immunoSEQ Assay, a bias-controlled multiplex PCR. Per the authors' processing: The number of nucleated cells in each sample was estimated from the amplification of reference gene primers within the assay. To quantify the absolute abundance of each unique TCRbeta CDR3 rearrangement, sequence reads were collapsed and filtered. Productive Simpson clonality was computed per sample as the square root of Simpson's diversity index over productive rearrangements. TCRdb carries this immuneACCESS record with in-frame sequences only. Its versions omit some clonotypes, under half of them owing to an unresolved V gene in the studies checked, with the rest unexplained. V, J and clone size are those of that table, while D and trimming were read from the DNA. This sample has roughly 250,000 clones in its table, and around 87% of those were observed once. About 3.5% of the sample is taken by the ten largest.

The germline V gene (reference sequence) provides CDR1 LNHDA and CDR2 SQIVND. At the junction V is shortened by 10 bases and J by 4 bases; bases outside the gene matches: 10. The CDR3 sequence holds 15 residues, the cysteine and phenylalanine included. Kept here is only the CDR3 DNA, which spans 45 bases and is read in frame from base 1. The full study reports these points: How much clinical and demographic metadata was included differed by source and by participant, and the metadata was provided uncurated.

As regards this clone: Its antigen remains unidentified. Base quality data are lacking; no much larger clone is found one base away.

This receptor was taken from a woman aged 35 to 49 with acute COVID-19. The rearrangement joined TRBV19 to TRBJ1-5, and TRBD1 matches 10 of the central bases. The sample was PBMCs or T cells enriched from blood (not recorded which). The nucleotides read TGTGCCACTGGACAGGGGGGAGCAGCAAATCAGCCCCAGCATTTT. The resulting protein is CATGQGGAANQPQHF.